This is a list of T cell receptor beta chains from one sample in a study of CD8 T cells in ankylosing spondylitis. TCRdb itself ran the 5' RACE reads through MiXCR, one entry per CDR3 protein. This sample yields fewer than 500,000 distinct CDR3 sequences, of which about 22% are seen a single time; about 15% belongs to the top ten. The material sequenced was blood, either unsorted or a sorted T cell fraction (not recorded which). These TCRs come from a male donor with ankylosing spondylitis. Both conserved end residues are part of each CDR3. D genes are given only for firm matches.

v_call,j_call,d_call,cdr3_aa
TRBV10-3,TRBJ2-3,TRBD1,CAISGTRDRGTDTQYF
TRBV5-1,TRBJ2-3,.,CASSLVGGRGTDTQYF
TRBV18,TRBJ2-6,.,CASSPRRDPGANVLTF
TRBV14,TRBJ2-5,TRBD2,CASSQERRLAVQETQYF
TRBV6-5,TRBJ1-5,.,CASSHSLRGEGNQPQHF
TRBV28,TRBJ2-1,TRBD2,CASSTGLAGGLSNEQFF
TRBV4-2,TRBJ2-2,.,CASSHSLKRVVTGELFF
TRBV7-9,TRBJ2-3,.,CASSFGPRPDTQYF
TRBV7-2,TRBJ2-7,.,CASSTQPRGEQYF
TRBV4-1,TRBJ1-4,TRBD1,CASSQDVGQGGANEKLFF
TRBV2,TRBJ2-6,TRBD1,CASCPGQTYSGANVLTF
TRBV7-3,TRBJ2-2,.,CASRGTPNTGELFF
TRBV20-1,TRBJ1-5,TRBD1,CSARPQGDQPQHF
TRBV3-1,TRBJ2-1,.,CASSQERLPYNEQFF
TRBV20-1,TRBJ2-1,TRBD2,CSARTLGGVYNEQFF
TRBV20-1,TRBJ1-6,.,CSAKQGGNSPLHF
TRBV7-9,TRBJ1-2,.,CASSFGRTNYGYTF
TRBV5-1,TRBJ1-1,.,CASSRGMNTEAFF
TRBV5-1,TRBJ2-1,.,CASSLGTGGSSYNEQFF
TRBV15,TRBJ2-3,.,CATSRGVGGDTQYF
TRBV5-1,TRBJ2-1,TRBD2,CASSSPGLAEVGSYNEQFF
TRBV5-1,TRBJ2-1,.,CASSLGQGSSYNEQFF
TRBV28,TRBJ2-7,TRBD2,CASSLRSGRVEQYF
TRBV5-1,TRBJ1-2,.,CASSLATSPSGYTF
TRBV5-1,TRBJ1-1,.,CASSLAPGTGNTEAFF
TRBV29-1,TRBJ1-2,TRBD1,CSDRRDRSGYTF
TRBV7-3,TRBJ2-6,.,CASSLSERTAYSGANVLTF
TRBV29-1,TRBJ1-3,.,CSVVGVGPLRNTIYF
TRBV7-2,TRBJ2-3,TRBD2,CASSSLAGVGLTQYF
TRBV6-5,TRBJ1-5,.,CASSYARDNQPQHF
TRBV6-2/TRBV6-3,TRBJ1-5,.,CASRRGDRPNQPQHF
TRBV12-3/TRBV12-4,TRBJ1-5,.,CASRPRGGLVGNQPQHF
TRBV20-1,TRBJ2-1,TRBD2,CSARESAGGGPYNEQFF
TRBV20-1,TRBJ2-1,.,CSARDRGESSYNEQFF
TRBV19,TRBJ2-5,TRBD1,CASSIPGQGIQETQYF
TRBV7-2,TRBJ1-5,.,CASSGRVGGDQPQHF
TRBV5-1,TRBJ2-2,.,CASTLSGFRAGELFF
TRBV5-1,TRBJ2-1,.,CASSLLAGSLGEQFF
TRBV7-9,TRBJ2-5,TRBD2,CASSSGLAGGPETQYF
TRBV5-1,TRBJ1-1,TRBD1,CASSLQGGTEAFF
TRBV4-1,TRBJ2-1,.,CASSQDVSEQFF
TRBV29-1,TRBJ2-5,.,CSVAAVRDQETQYF
TRBV10-3,TRBJ2-7,.,CAIRGGQLYEQYF
TRBV20-1,TRBJ2-3,.,CSARDPSRSGDTQYF
TRBV6-2/TRBV6-3,TRBJ2-2,TRBD1,CASSSQTGQGVTGELFF
TRBV10-3,TRBJ2-7,.,CAFSKTGDSYEQYF
TRBV6-2/TRBV6-3,TRBJ2-2,.,CASRTRTAGELFF